The next 17 T cell receptor beta chains were all read from a single sample in a study of blood T cell repertoires in COVID-19. Assay: immunoSEQ multiplex PCR; the TCRdb copy retains only in-frame clones and omits some. The table includes 150,000 to 200,000 clones, 65% to 85% detected once. Source material: PBMCs or T cells enriched from blood (not recorded which). The receptor set was obtained from an older man who had been exposed to COVID-19.

The V and J genes are TRBV10-1 and TRBJ1-1, with TRBD1 as a possible D gene (5 bases). This CDR3 spans 13 amino acids. Trimming cost V 3 bases and J 5 bases, with 10 bases left between them. CDR1 is WNHNN, CDR2 SYGVQD, per germline (reference sequence). The CDR3, as DNA: TGCGCCAGCAGTGACAACAGGCGAACTGAAGCTTTCTTT. Protein sequence: CASSDNRRTEAFF.

The chain joins TRBV4-2 to TRBJ2-1; 12 bases fit TRBD2. Losses at the gene ends were 4 bases for V and 0 bases for J; bases not matched to a gene: 13. The CDR3 has 20 residues. CDR1 and CDR2 from the germline V gene are LGHNA and YNFKEQ. CDR3 nucleotide sequence: TGTGCCAGCAGCCGGACGCCCGGGACTAGCGGGCCGAGCTCCTACAATGAGCAGTTCTTC. The encoded protein is CASSRTPGTSGPSSYNEQFF.

CDR3: CASSFRERYEQYF. The CDR3 region has the DNA TGTGCCAGCAGCTTCAGGGAAAGATACGAGCAGTACTTC. The V call is TRBV14, the J call TRBJ2-7; tentative D call: TRBD1 (5 bases). With 5 bases removed from V and 4 bases from J, the gap between germline ends came to 12 bases. The CDR3 has 13 amino acids. Germline lookup yields CDR1 SGHDN and CDR2 FVKESK.

In this sample, this clone turned up once. The chain has TRBV11-2 and TRBJ2-7; D is perhaps TRBD1 (5 bases). Germline V gives CDR1 SGHAT, CDR2 FQNNGV. Trimming pared 0 bases from V and 6 bases from J, leaving 12 bases between. The CDR3 runs to 14 residues. The CDR3 nucleotides read TGTGCCAGCAGCTTAGACGGCCCTAGGGGCGAGCAGTACTTC. It translates to CASSLDGPRGEQYF.

This clone was picked up one time. This chain joins TRBV5-5 and TRBJ2-7; 10 bases align to TRBD2. CDR1 and CDR2 from the germline V gene are SGHKS and YYEKEE (reference sequence). With 0 bases clipped from V and 1 base from J, the junction kept 10 bases outside the gene matches. The CDR3 spans 18 residues. In nucleotides, the CDR3 is TGTGCCAGCAGCTTGGGGTCGACCACTAGCGGGGTTTCCTACGAGCAGTACTTC. This codes for CASSLGSTTSGVSYEQYF.

CDR3 nucleotide sequence: TGTGCCAGTAGTGCGATCGAAGGGACAGCCGAAGCTTTCTTT. Translated: CASSAIEGTAEAFF. The chain has TRBV19 and TRBJ1-1; 7 bases are a match to TRBD1. CDR3 length: 14 residues. V shed 5 bases, J shed 8 bases, and the junction held 11 bases outside the gene matches. Germline CDR1 LNHDA, CDR2 SQIVND (reference sequence).

The chain employs TRBV3-1 (or the pseudogene TRBV3-2) and TRBJ1-1; the D gene is possibly TRBD1 (6 bases). Germline CDR1 is LGHDT and CDR2 is YNNKEL (reference sequence). Trimming stripped 1 base from V and 1 base from J, with 10 bases between. The CDR3 spans 15 residues. CDR3 loop: CASSQATGWNTEAFF. In nucleotides, the CDR3 is TGTGCCAGCAGCCAAGCTACAGGGTGGAACACTGAAGCTTTCTTT.

The rearrangement links TRBV7-2 to TRBJ1-5, with 8 nucleotides matching TRBD1. Germline lookup yields CDR1 SGHTA and CDR2 FQGNSA. This CDR3 spans 14 amino acids. Germline trimming cut 5 bases from V and 6 bases from J; bases unmatched to any gene: 6. CDR3 nucleotide sequence: TGTGCCAGCAGCACAACGACAGGGGTTCAGCCCCAGCATTTT. Amino acids: CASSTTTGVQPQHF.

The chain carries TRBV5-4 and TRBJ2-1; TRBD2 is a possible D gene (6 bases). V lost 5 bases, J lost 0 bases, and 15 bases lay in between. Per the germline V gene, CDR1 is SGHNT and CDR2 is YYREEE (reference sequence). The CDR3 totals 16 residues. The CDR3 loop is CASRTLASSSYNEQFF. In DNA, the CDR3 is TGTGCCAGCAGAACTCTAGCGAGTAGCTCCTACAATGAGCAGTTCTTC. The variable domain in full, completed from reference TRBV5-4 and TRBJ2-1, reads ETGVTQSPTHLIKTRGQQVTLRCSSQSGHNTVSWYQQALGQGPQFIFQYYREEENGRGNFPPRFSGLQFPNYSSELNVNALELDDSALYLCASRTLASSSYNEQFFGPGTRLTVL.

The V call is TRBV19, the J call TRBJ1-1, with 8 bases aligning to TRBD1. Looked up from germline, CDR1 is LNHDA and CDR2 is SQIVND (reference sequence). This CDR3 comprises 15 residues. V shed 5 bases and J 2 bases; nucleotides not matched to a gene: 7. The CDR3 is CASSPRQGFNTEAFF. CDR3 DNA sequence: TGTGCCAGTAGTCCACGACAGGGGTTTAACACTGAAGCTTTCTTT.

V usage is TRBV18 and J usage is TRBJ2-6; D is unresolved. Germline V gene lookup returns CDR1 KGHSH and CDR2 LQKENI. Trimming pared 6 bases from V and 0 bases from J, leaving 6 bases between. This CDR3 region has 14 residues. The CDR3 region has the DNA TGTGCCAGCTCCCTTCCCTCTGGGGCCAACGTCCTGACTTTC. This codes for CASSLPSGANVLTF. Full variable domain (missing parts from reference TRBV18 and TRBJ2-6): NAGVMQNPRHLVRRRGQEARLRCSPMKGHSHVYWYRQLPEEGLKFMVYLQKENIIDESGMPKERFSAEFPKEGPSILRIQQVVRGDSAAYFCASSLPSGANVLTFGAGSRLTVL.

This chain uses TRBV19 with TRBJ1-1; 7 bases are shared with TRBD1. This CDR3 is built from 15 residues. From germline, CDR1 is LNHDA and CDR2 SQIVND (reference sequence). J was trimmed by 0 bases and V by 4 bases; bases with no gene match: 5. The CDR3 bases are TGTGCCAGTAGTACCCCGGGACAGATGAACACTGAAGCTTTCTTT. It specifies CASSTPGQMNTEAFF.

V usage is TRBV4-3 and J usage is TRBJ1-5, with 9 bases aligning to TRBD1. Germline trimming cut 4 bases from V and 3 bases from J; bases unmatched to any gene: 4. The CDR3 extends over 15 amino acids. Germline V lookup: CDR1 LGHNA, CDR2 YSLEER. CDR3 loop: CASSLDRGDNQPQHF. The DNA for the CDR3 is TGCGCCAGCAGCCTCGACAGGGGGGACAATCAGCCCCAGCATTTT.

The chain couples TRBV19 to TRBJ1-3; D remains ambiguous. The CDR3 contains 13 residues. V lost 10 bases, J lost 0 bases, and 10 bases lay in between. CDR1 is LNHDA, CDR2 SQIVND, per germline (reference sequence). CDR3 DNA: TGTGCCACCCAGGAACACTCTGGAAACACCATATATTTT. Translation: CATQEHSGNTIYF.

The V gene is TRBV12-3 or TRBV12-4, the J gene TRBJ2-2, with a weak D call TRBD2 (5 bases). The CDR3 totals 12 residues. The V and J ends lost 11 bases and 7 bases respectively, with 14 bases between them. The CDR3 region is CADGSRVGELFF. CDR3 sequence (DNA): TGTGCCGATGGGAGTAGGGTCGGGGAGCTGTTTTTT.

The chain has TRBV5-6 and TRBJ1-1; unclear D gene. Trimming shortened V by 0 bases and J by 8 bases, and 11 bases separated the two germline ends. The CDR3 length is 13 residues. In germline, CDR1 is SGHDT, CDR2 YYEEEE. The CDR3 reads CASSLAAGYEAFF. CDR3 nucleotide sequence: TGTGCCAGCAGCTTGGCGGCCGGGTACGAAGCTTTCTTT.

This clone was recorded a few times. The chain carries TRBV6-5 and TRBJ2-7, with 12 positions matching TRBD2. The CDR3 covers 14 residues. V trimming: 6 bases; J trimming: 5 bases; junction bases outside the gene matches: 5. The germline V gene has CDR1 MNHEY and CDR2 SVGAGI. DNA for the CDR3: TGTGCCAGCAGAGGACTAGCGGGGTATAACGAGCAGTACTTC. As protein: CASRGLAGYNEQYF.